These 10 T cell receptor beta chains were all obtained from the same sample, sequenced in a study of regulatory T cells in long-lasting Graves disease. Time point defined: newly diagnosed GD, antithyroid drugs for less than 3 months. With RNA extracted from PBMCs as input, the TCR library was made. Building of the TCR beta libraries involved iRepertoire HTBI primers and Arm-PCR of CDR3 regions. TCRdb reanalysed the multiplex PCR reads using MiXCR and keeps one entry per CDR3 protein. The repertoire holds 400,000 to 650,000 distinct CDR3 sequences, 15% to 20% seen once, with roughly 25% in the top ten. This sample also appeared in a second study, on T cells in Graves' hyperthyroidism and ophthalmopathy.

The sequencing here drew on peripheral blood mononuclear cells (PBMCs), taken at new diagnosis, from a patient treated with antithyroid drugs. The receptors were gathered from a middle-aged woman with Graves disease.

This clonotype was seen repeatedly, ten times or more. Written as DNA, the CDR3 is TGTGCCAGCAGTTTGGTGAATGCAGATACGCAGTATTTT. This sequence encodes CASSLVNADTQYF. This chain connects TRBV12-3 or TRBV12-4 to TRBJ2-3; D gene ambiguous. The ends were cut back, 3 bases at V and 4 bases at J, with 8 bases in the middle. This CDR3 region has 13 residues.

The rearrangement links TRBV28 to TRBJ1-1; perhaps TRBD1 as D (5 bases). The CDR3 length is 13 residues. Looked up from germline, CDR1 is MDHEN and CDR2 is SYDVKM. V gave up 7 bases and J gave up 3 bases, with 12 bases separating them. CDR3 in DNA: TGTGCCAGCACCTGGGGCAGGGACACTGAAGCTTTCTTT. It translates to CASTWGRDTEAFF. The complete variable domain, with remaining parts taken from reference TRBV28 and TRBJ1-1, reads DVKVTQSSRYLVKRTGEKVFLECVQDMDHENMFWYRQDPGLGLRLIYFSYDVKMKEKGDIPEGYSVSREKKERFSLILESASTNQTSMYLCASTWGRDTEAFFGQGTRLTVV.

The DNA of the CDR3 is TGTGCCAGCCGGAGGGGGGCCACTGGGGCCAACGTCCTGACTTTC. Protein product: CASRRGATGANVLTF. The chain recombines TRBV27 with TRBJ2-6, with D tentatively TRBD1 or TRBD2 (6 bases each). The germline V and J ends were trimmed by 8 bases and 2 bases, with 13 bases remaining between them. Germline CDR1 reads MNHEY; CDR2 reads SMNVEV (reference sequence). The CDR3 extends over 15 amino acids.

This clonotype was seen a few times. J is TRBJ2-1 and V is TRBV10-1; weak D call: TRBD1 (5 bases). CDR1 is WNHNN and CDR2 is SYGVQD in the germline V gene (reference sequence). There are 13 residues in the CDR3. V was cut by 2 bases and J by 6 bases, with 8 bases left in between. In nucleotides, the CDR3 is TGCGCCAGCAGTGAGAGGCAGGGCAATGAGCAGTTCTTC. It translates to CASSERQGNEQFF.

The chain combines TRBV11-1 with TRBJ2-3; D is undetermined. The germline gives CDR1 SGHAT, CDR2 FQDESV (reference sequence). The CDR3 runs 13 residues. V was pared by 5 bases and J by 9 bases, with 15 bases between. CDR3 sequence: CASSRARKSTQYF. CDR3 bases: TGTGCCAGCAGCCGGGCACGAAAGTCCACGCAGTATTTT.

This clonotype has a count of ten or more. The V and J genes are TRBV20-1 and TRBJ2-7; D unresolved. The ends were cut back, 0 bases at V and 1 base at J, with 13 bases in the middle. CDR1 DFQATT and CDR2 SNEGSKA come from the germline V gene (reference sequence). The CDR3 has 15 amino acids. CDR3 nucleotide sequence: TGCAGTGCTAGAGATAAACCTGACACATCCTACGAGCAGTACTTC. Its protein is CSARDKPDTSYEQYF.

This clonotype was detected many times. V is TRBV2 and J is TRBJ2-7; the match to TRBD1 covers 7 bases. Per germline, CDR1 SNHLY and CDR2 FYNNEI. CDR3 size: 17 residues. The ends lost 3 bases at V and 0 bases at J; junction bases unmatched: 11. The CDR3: CASSDPLQGISSYEQYF. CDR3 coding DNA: TGTGCCAGCAGTGACCCCCTACAGGGGATTAGCTCCTACGAGCAGTACTTC.

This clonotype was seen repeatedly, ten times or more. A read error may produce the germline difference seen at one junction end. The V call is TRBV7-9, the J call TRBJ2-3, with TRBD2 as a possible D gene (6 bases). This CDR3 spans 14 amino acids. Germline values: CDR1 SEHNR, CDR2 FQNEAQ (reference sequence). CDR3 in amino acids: CASSLAVLTDTQYF. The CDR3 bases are TGTGCCAGCAGTTTAGCGGTACTAACAGATACGCAGTATTTT.

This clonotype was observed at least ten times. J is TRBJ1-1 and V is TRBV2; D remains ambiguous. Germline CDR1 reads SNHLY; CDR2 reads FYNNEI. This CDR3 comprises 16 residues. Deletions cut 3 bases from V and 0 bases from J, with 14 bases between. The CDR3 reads CASSDDNRRLNTEAFF. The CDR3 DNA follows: TGTGCCAGCAGTGATGATAACAGAAGGTTGAACACTGAAGCTTTCTTT.

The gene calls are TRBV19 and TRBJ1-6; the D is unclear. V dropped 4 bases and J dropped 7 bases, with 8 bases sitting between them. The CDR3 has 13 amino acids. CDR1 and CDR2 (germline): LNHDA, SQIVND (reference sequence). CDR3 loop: CASSSQLNSPLHF. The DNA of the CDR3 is TGTGCCAGTAGTAGTCAGCTGAATTCACCCCTCCACTTT.